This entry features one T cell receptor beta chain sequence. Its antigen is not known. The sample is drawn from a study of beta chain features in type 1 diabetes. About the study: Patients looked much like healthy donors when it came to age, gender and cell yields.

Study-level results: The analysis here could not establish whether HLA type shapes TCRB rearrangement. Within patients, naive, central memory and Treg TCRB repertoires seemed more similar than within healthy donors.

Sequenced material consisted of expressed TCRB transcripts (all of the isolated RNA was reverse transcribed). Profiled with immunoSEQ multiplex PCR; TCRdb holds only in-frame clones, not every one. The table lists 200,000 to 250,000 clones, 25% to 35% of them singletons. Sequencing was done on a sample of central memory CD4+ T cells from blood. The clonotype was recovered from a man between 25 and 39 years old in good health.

The CDR3: CSARLGARAFF. The CDR3 region has the DNA TGCAGTGCTAGATTAGGGGCCAGAGCTTTCTTT. The gene calls are TRBV20-1 and TRBJ1-1; D possibly corresponds to TRBD1 (5 bases). Trimming left V 2 bases short and J 10 bases short, with 11 bases between. The CDR3 has 11 amino acids. Per the germline V gene, CDR1 is DFQATT and CDR2 is SNEGSKA (reference sequence).